The clone carrying this T cell receptor (beta chain) came up a few times. Antigen: not known. Germline CDR1 reads SGHRS; CDR2 reads YFSETQ. Losses at the gene ends were 1 base for V and 4 bases for J; bases not matched to a gene: 6. The length of the CDR3 is 17 residues. These data come from a study of beta chain features in type 1 diabetes. Study-wide findings and caveats: There were fewer insertions and more deletions at the VDJ junctions of type 1 diabetes patients.

Since all of the isolated RNA was reverse transcribed, expressed TCRB transcripts were what got sequenced. Repertoires were generated with immunoSEQ multiplex PCR, while TCRdb's copy carries only in-frame clones and drops some. The sample consists of some 360,000 clones, 20% of them appearing once. Sequencing was done on a sample of naive CD4+ T cells from blood. This rearrangement joins TRBV5-1 to TRBJ1-6; 9 bases line up with TRBD1. This sequence was found in a woman aged 18-35 years in good health. The CDR3 region is CASSLMGQGLYNSPLHF. The CDR3 nucleotides are TGCGCCAGCAGCTTGATGGGACAGGGCCTATATAATTCACCCCTCCACTTT.